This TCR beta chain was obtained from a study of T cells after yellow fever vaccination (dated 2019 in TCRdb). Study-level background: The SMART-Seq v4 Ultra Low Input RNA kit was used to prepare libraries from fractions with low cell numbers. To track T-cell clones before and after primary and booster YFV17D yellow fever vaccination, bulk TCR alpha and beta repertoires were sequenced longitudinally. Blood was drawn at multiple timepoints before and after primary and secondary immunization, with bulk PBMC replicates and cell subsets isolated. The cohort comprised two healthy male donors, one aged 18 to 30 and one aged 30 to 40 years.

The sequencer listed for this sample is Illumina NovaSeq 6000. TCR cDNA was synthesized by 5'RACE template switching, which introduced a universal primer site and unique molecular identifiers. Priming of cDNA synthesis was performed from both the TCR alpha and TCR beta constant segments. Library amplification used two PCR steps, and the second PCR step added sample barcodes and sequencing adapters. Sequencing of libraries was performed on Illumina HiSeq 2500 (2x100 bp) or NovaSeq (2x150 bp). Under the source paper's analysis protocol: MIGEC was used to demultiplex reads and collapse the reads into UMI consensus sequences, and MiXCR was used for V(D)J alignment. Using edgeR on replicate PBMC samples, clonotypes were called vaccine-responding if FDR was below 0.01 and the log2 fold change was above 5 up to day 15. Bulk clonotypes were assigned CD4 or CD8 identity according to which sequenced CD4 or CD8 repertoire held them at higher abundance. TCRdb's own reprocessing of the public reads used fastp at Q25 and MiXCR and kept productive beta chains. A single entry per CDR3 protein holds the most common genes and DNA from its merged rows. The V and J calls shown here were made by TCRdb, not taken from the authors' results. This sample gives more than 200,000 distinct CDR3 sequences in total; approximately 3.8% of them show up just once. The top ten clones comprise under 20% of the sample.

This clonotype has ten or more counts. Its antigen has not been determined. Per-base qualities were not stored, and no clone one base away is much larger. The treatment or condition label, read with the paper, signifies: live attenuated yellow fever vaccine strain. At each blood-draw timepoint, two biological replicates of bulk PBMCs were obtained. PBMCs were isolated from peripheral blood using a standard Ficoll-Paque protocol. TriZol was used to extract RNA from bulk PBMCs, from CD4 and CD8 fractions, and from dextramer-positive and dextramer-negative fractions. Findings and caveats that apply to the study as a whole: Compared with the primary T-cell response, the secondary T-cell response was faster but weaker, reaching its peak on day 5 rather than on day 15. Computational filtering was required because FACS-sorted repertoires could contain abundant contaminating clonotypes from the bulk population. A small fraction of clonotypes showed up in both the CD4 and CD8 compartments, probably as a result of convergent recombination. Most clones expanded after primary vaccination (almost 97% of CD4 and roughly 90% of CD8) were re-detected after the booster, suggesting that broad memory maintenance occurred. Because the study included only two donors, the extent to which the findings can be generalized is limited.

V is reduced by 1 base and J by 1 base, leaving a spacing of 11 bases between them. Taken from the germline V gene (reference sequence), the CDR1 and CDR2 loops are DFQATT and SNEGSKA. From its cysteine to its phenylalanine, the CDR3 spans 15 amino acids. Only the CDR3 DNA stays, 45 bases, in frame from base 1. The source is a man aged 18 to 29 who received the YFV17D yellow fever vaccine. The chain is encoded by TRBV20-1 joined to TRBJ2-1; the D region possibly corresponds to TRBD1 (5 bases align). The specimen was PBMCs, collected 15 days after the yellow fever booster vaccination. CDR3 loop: CSARVKQVSYNEQFF. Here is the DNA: TGCAGTGCTAGAGTGAAACAGGTATCCTACAATGAGCAGTTCTTC.